This T cell receptor beta chain was observed in a study of T cells in Graves' hyperthyroidism and ophthalmopathy. Study in general: Specimen type is peripheral blood, collected at initial diagnosis prior to any treatment.

RNA transcripts yielded amplified TCR beta CDR3 regions. When the TCR CDR3 underwent first-round RT-PCR, the HTBI primer set was used. TCRdb re-derived calls from the multiplex PCR reads in MiXCR, one entry per CDR3 protein. The sample gives 400,000 to 600,000 distinct CDR3 sequences, around 20% of which show up once; 26% is in the top ten. The ends lost 0 bases at V and 4 bases at J; junction bases unmatched: 8. In germline, CDR1 is DFQATT, CDR2 SNEGSKA (reference sequence). The CDR3 runs to 16 residues. This clonotype was counted ten times or more. The chain couples TRBV20-1 to TRBJ1-5; the match to TRBD1 covers 8 bases. This clonotype originated in a man between 18 and 35 years old with Graves' hyperthyroidism. The sequenced sample was blood. The CDR3 DNA sequence: TGCAGTGCTAGAGATAGCGGGACAGGTGGGAATCAGCCCCAGCATTTT. Protein sequence: CSARDSGTGGNQPQHF.